A selection of T cell receptor beta chains follows, all from one sample in a study of blood T cell repertoires in COVID-19. TCRdb's table, derived via immunoSEQ multiplex PCR, lists solely in-frame clones and lacks some. The sample lists about 480,000 clones, 88% occurring once. Sequenced input: PBMCs or T cells enriched from blood (not recorded which). These receptors were collected from a middle-aged woman who had recovered from COVID-19. Both conserved end residues are part of each CDR3. D genes are given only for firm matches. A row's size may be missing; if present it is once, few, many or a size class.

v_call,clone_size,d_call,j_call,cdr3_aa,cdr3_nt
TRBV5-1,-,-,TRBJ1-1,CASSFRGTTQGNTEAFF,TGCGCCAGCAGCTTTAGGGGTACGACTCAGGGGAACACTGAAGCTTTCTTT
TRBV5-1,-,-,TRBJ1-1,CASSLSTGRDTEAFF,TGCGCCAGCAGCTTGAGCACAGGACGGGACACTGAAGCTTTCTTT
TRBV7-2,once,TRBD2,TRBJ2-7,CASSFRTSGGYEQYF,TGTGCCAGCAGCTTTAGGACTAGCGGGGGCTACGAGCAGTACTTC
TRBV18,once,TRBD1,TRBJ1-1,CASSPGQGLQNTEAFF,TGTGCCAGCTCACCAGGACAGGGACTACAGAACACTGAAGCTTTCTTT
TRBV19,-,-,TRBJ2-6,CASSIGNSGANVLTF,TGTGCCAGTAGTATCGGGAACTCCGGGGCCAACGTCCTGACTTTC
TRBV20-1,once,-,TRBJ2-5,CSASLRGGRETQYF,TGCAGTGCTAGTTTAAGAGGCGGAAGAGAGACCCAGTACTTC
TRBV5-4,few,TRBD2,TRBJ2-2,CASSLAGLGGGELFF,TGTGCCAGCAGCTTGGCCGGACTAGGAGGTGGGGAGCTGTTTTTT
TRBV7-9,-,-,TRBJ1-2,CASSPRREYGYTF,TGTGCCAGCAGCCCGAGGAGGGAGTATGGCTACACCTTC
TRBV3-1/TRBV3-2,-,TRBD1,TRBJ1-2,CASSPTGGRGYTF,TGTGCCAGCAGTCCCACAGGGGGGAGGGGCTACACCTTC
TRBV7-9,-,-,TRBJ1-2,CASSSTGVNYGYTF,TGTGCCAGCAGCTCGACAGGAGTTAACTATGGCTACACCTTC
TRBV14,-,TRBD1,TRBJ2-7,CASNLQGIPYEQYF,TGTGCCAGCAACCTACAGGGGATTCCCTACGAGCAGTACTTC
TRBV3-1/TRBV3-2,-,-,TRBJ1-1,CASSQDFRQELMNTEAFF,TGTGCCAGCAGCCAAGATTTCAGACAGGAGCTGATGAACACTGAAGCTTTCTTT
TRBV7-2,-,-,TRBJ2-3,CASSLALVGTDTQYF,TGTGCCAGCAGCTTAGCTTTGGTAGGCACAGATACGCAGTATTTT
TRBV19,-,TRBD1,TRBJ1-1,CASSDRLPGQTSTFF,TGTGCCAGTAGCGATCGATTGCCGGGACAGACGTCGACTTTCTTT
TRBV7-2,-,-,TRBJ2-1,CASSSDSPPDSQFF,TGTGCCAGCAGCTCGGACTCTCCCCCGGACAGCCAGTTCTTC
TRBV7-9,once,-,TRBJ2-7,CASSHREEQYF,TGTGCCAGCAGCCACAGGGAAGAGCAGTACTTC
TRBV5-1,-,TRBD1,TRBJ2-5,CASSFTGPQGAQYF,TGCGCCAGCAGCTTTACAGGACCCCAGGGGGCCCAGTACTTC
TRBV4-3,-,-,TRBJ2-3,CASSPRLQDTQYF,TGCGCCAGCAGCCCCCGACTCCAGGATACGCAGTATTTT
TRBV5-6,-,TRBD2,TRBJ2-7,CASSLREGMYEQYF,TGTGCCAGCAGCTTGCGGGAGGGCATGTACGAGCAGTACTTC
TRBV4-3,-,-,TRBJ2-7,CASSQERGSSYEQYF,TGCGCCAGCAGCCAAGAAAGGGGTTCCTCCTACGAGCAGTACTTC
TRBV5-5,-,-,TRBJ1-2,CASSPGGGTNYGYTF,TGTGCCAGCAGCCCTGGGGGGGGCACTAACTATGGCTACACCTTC
TRBV7-9,few,-,TRBJ2-2,CASSPGELFF,TGTGCCAGCAGCCCTGGGGAGCTGTTTTTT
TRBV2,-,-,TRBJ1-4,CASQDRPLGLGEKLFF,TGTGCCAGCCAAGACAGGCCATTAGGGCTGGGTGAAAAACTGTTTTTT
TRBV2,few,-,TRBJ2-7,CATGGPSSYEQYF,TGTGCCACCGGGGGTCCTAGCTCCTACGAGCAGTACTTC
TRBV2,-,TRBD2,TRBJ2-3,CASSLVAGGTDTQYF,TGTGCCAGCAGCCTGGTAGCGGGAGGGACAGATACGCAGTATTTT
TRBV5-1,-,-,TRBJ1-2,CASSPGGRNYGYTF,TGCGCCAGCAGCCCTGGGGGGAGAAACTATGGCTACACCTTC
TRBV5-6,-,TRBD2,TRBJ2-1,CASSWGAGASYNEQFF,TGTGCCAGCAGCTGGGGAGCGGGAGCGTCCTACAATGAGCAGTTCTTC
TRBV10-1,-,-,TRBJ1-4,CASSAGTFNEKLFF,TGCGCCAGCAGTGCCGGGACATTTAATGAAAAACTGTTTTTT
TRBV18,-,-,TRBJ1-4,CASSPRSGRPNEKLFF,TGTGCCAGCTCACCACGGTCCGGGAGGCCTAATGAAAAACTGTTTTTT
TRBV27,-,-,TRBJ2-1,CASREQGFGDEQFF,TGTGCCAGCAGAGAACAGGGATTCGGCGATGAGCAGTTCTTC
TRBV18,-,TRBD1,TRBJ1-5,CASSPAPSGTGFQPQHF,TGTGCCAGCTCACCTGCTCCTTCCGGGACAGGGTTTCAGCCCCAGCATTTT
TRBV9,-,-,TRBJ2-3,CASSANNRFTTQYF,TGTGCCAGCAGCGCGAATAACAGGTTTACTACGCAGTATTTT
TRBV6-5,-,-,TRBJ1-2,CASSSGGGYTF,TGTGCCAGCAGTTCGGGGGGTGGCTACACCTTC
TRBV27,-,-,TRBJ1-2,CASSLSGSLRNYGYTF,TGTGCCAGCAGTTTATCAGGCAGCCTCAGGAACTATGGCTACACCTTC
TRBV27,-,-,TRBJ1-2,CASSSQNYGYTF,TGTGCCAGCAGTTCCCAGAACTATGGCTACACCTTC
TRBV24-1,-,-,TRBJ1-5,CATSETGQNQPQHF,TGTGCCACCAGTGAAACAGGCCAGAATCAGCCCCAGCATTTT
TRBV6-5,-,TRBD2,TRBJ2-1,CASSYGLAYNEQFF,TGTGCCAGCAGTTACGGACTAGCCTACAATGAGCAGTTCTTC